The 5 T cell receptor beta chains below were found in one sample sequenced in a study of cytomegalovirus exposure and HLA in healthy donors. A multiplex PCR was run with 60 Vbeta primers and 13 Jbeta primers. Clones were read by immunoSEQ multiplex PCR, and TCRdb kept only the in-frame ones, dropping some. The sample carries about 160,000 clones, under 80% recorded once. The material sequenced was PBMCs. All receptors come from a female donor in good health and CMV-seronegative.

The chain has TRBV5-1 and TRBJ1-1; D ambiguous. The CDR3 is 14 amino acids. CDR1 and CDR2 (germline): SGHRS, YFSETQ. The V end was cut by 0 bases, the J end by 1 base, with 7 bases between. In DNA form, the CDR3 reads TGCGCCAGCAGCTTGGCCTCAGGGAACACTGAAGCTTTCTTT. It codes for CASSLASGNTEAFF.

Only a few counts were recorded for this clone. CDR3 sequence reads: CASSLDQGGNSPLHF. The CDR3 DNA reads TGCGCCAGCAGCTTGGATCAGGGTGGAAATTCACCCCTCCACTTT. This sequence joins TRBV5-1 and TRBJ1-6; tentative D call: TRBD1 (5 bases). Deletions cut 0 bases from V and 7 bases from J, with 11 bases between. Per germline, CDR1 SGHRS and CDR2 YFSETQ. CDR3 length: 15 residues.

The chain has TRBV5-4 and TRBJ2-1, with 9 nucleotides matching TRBD2. Trimming at V came to 0 bases and at J to 9 bases, leaving 7 bases not matched to a gene. The CDR3 totals 15 residues. Looked up from germline, CDR1 is SGHNT and CDR2 is YYREEE (reference sequence). The CDR3 DNA sequence: TGTGCCAGCAGCTTGGCTGGCGGGGGGGCGGGTGAGCAGTTCTTC. This encodes CASSLAGGGAGEQFF.

The rearrangement links TRBV18 to TRBJ2-7; 10 nucleotides line up with TRBD2. V lost 5 bases and J lost 4; bases outside the gene matches: 5. CDR3 length equals 14 residues. The germline V gene has CDR1 KGHSH and CDR2 LQKENI. The DNA of the CDR3 is TGTGCCAGCTCAACGGGACTAGCGAGGTACGAGCAGTACTTC. This sequence encodes CASSTGLARYEQYF.

The chain links TRBV7-9 to TRBJ2-5; TRBD2 matches 9 bases. Germline trimming cut 4 bases from V and 5 bases from J; bases unmatched to any gene: 11. The CDR3 has 16 residues. CDR1 and CDR2 (germline): SEHNR, FQNEAQ (reference sequence). CDR3 bases: TGTGCCAGCAGCTCTTGGGCGGGAGGGTTATTGGAGACCCAGTACTTC. Residues: CASSSWAGGLLETQYF.